A selection of T cell receptor beta chains follows, all from one sample in a study of blood T cell repertoires in COVID-19. Clones were sequenced by immunoSEQ multiplex PCR, and TCRdb holds only the in-frame ones, with some missing. The sample lists about 240,000 clones; 86% were seen once. The sequenced sample consisted of peripheral blood. Receptors originate from a man older than 75 with acute or convalescent COVID-19. Each CDR3 is given with its conserved first and last residue. A D gene is named only where the DNA matches it firmly. Only part of the rows carry a size: once, few, many, or a class if the clone is expanded.

j_gene | abundance | d_gene | len | v_gene | CDR3nt | CDR3aa
TRBJ1-6 | . | TRBD1 | 16 | TRBV18 | TGTGCCAGCTCACCGGATATTCAGGGGGCTAGTTCACCCCTCCACTTT | CASSPDIQGASSPLHF
TRBJ1-5 | . | . | 13 | TRBV29-1 | TGCAGCGTTGCGTACAGCCCCAATCAGCCCCAGCATTTT | CSVAYSPNQPQHF
TRBJ1-2 | . | . | 13 | TRBV28 | TGTGCCAGCAGTACGACAGCTTCTTATGGCTACACCTTC | CASSTTASYGYTF
TRBJ1-2 | . | . | 12 | TRBV12-3/TRBV12-4 | TGTGCCAGCAAGGCAGGGGACTATGGCTACACCTTC | CASKAGDYGYTF
TRBJ1-1 | . | TRBD1 | 14 | TRBV7-8 | TGTGCCAGCAGGGCGGGACAGGGCCACACTGAAGCTTTCTTT | CASRAGQGHTEAFF
TRBJ1-6 | . | . | 18 | TRBV7-8 | TGTGCCAGCAGCTTTAGCCCTCCTGGGGGGTCCTATAATTCACCCCTCCACTTT | CASSFSPPGGSYNSPLHF
TRBJ2-2 | . | . | 14 | TRBV19 | TGTGCCAGTATTCACAGGGAAACGACCGGGGAGCTGTTTTTT | CASIHRETTGELFF
TRBJ2-5 | . | . | 15 | TRBV24-1 | TGTGCCACCAGTGATCCCGGAGGCCACGGGGAGACCCAGTACTTC | CATSDPGGHGETQYF
TRBJ1-4 | . | TRBD1 | 15 | TRBV28 | TGTGCCAGCAGCCTAAGGGGACAGGGCAGGGAAAAACTGTTTTTT | CASSLRGQGREKLFF
TRBJ2-1 | . | TRBD2 | 15 | TRBV5-1 | TGCGCCAGCAGCTGGCGGACTAGCGGCGAGGGTGAGCAGTTCTTC | CASSWRTSGEGEQFF
TRBJ1-2 | . | TRBD1 | 13 | TRBV12-3/TRBV12-4 | TGTGCCAGCAGCCAACAGGGGGCGCTGGGCTACACCTTC | CASSQQGALGYTF
TRBJ1-1 | . | TRBD1 | 13 | TRBV12-3/TRBV12-4 | TGTGCCAGCAGTCTCCTTCTGGACAGGCAAGCTTTCTTT | CASSLLLDRQAFF
TRBJ2-2 | . | . | 11 | TRBV5-1 | TGCGCCAGCCGGGGTGACACGGAGCTGTTTTTT | CASRGDTELFF
TRBJ1-1 | few | TRBD1 | 15 | TRBV9 | TGTGCCAGCAGCCCTCGGACAGGGGGCGCGACTGAAGCTTTCTTT | CASSPRTGGATEAFF
TRBJ1-3 | . | TRBD1 | 15 | TRBV4-2 | TGTGCCAGCAGCCAAGAAGGGGGCCCTGGAAACACCATATATTTT | CASSQEGGPGNTIYF
TRBJ2-7 | . | . | 17 | TRBV3-1/TRBV3-2 | TGTGCCAGCAGCCAACATCTATCCAGGGGAAGCTCCTACGAGCAGTACTTC | CASSQHLSRGSSYEQYF
TRBJ1-5 | . | . | 16 | TRBV28 | TGTGCCAGCAGTGGCCCAGGAGGGGCCCGGGGACAGCCCCAGCATTTT | CASSGPGGARGQPQHF
TRBJ2-5 | . | TRBD1 | 15 | TRBV28 | TGTGCCAGCAGTTCTCTCGACAGGGTTGGTGAGACCCAGTACTTC | CASSSLDRVGETQYF
TRBJ1-6 | . | TRBD1 | 15 | TRBV7-2 | TGTGCCAGCAGCCCAGGGGGCAGAGTAGATTCACCCCTCCACTTT | CASSPGGRVDSPLHF
TRBJ1-4 | . | TRBD1 | 16 | TRBV28 | TGTGCCAGCAGTTCCCCTCGGACAGGGCAGGGGGAAAAACTGTTTTTT | CASSSPRTGQGEKLFF
TRBJ1-5 | . | . | 12 | TRBV6-5 | TGTGCCAGCAGGCCCGGGGAGCAGCCCCAGCATTTT | CASRPGEQPQHF
TRBJ1-2 | once | TRBD1 | 14 | TRBV28 | TGTGCCAGCAGTGTGTACAGGGGTAACTATGGCTACACCTTC | CASSVYRGNYGYTF
TRBJ2-3 | . | TRBD1 | 13 | TRBV10-3 | TGTGCCGCCAGCGGACAGGGCGAAGATACGCAGTATTTT | CAASGQGEDTQYF
TRBJ1-2 | . | . | 14 | TRBV24-1 | TGTGCCGCTTCGTCCGAGACAAGTCCCTATGGCTACACCTTC | CAASSETSPYGYTF
TRBJ2-2 | . | TRBD2 | 16 | TRBV7-3 | TGTGCCAGCAGCTTAGATGGACTAGCGAGTACCGGGGAGCTGTTTTTT | CASSLDGLASTGELFF
TRBJ2-1 | few | . | 16 | TRBV5-4 | TGTGCCAGCAGCTTGCCCATCACTGGGCCAGCTACTGAGCAGTTCTTC | CASSLPITGPATEQFF
TRBJ1-6 | . | . | 14 | TRBV10-1 | TGCGCCAGCAGTGAGAGTCCGAGGAATTCACCCCTCCACTTT | CASSESPRNSPLHF
TRBJ2-1 | few | TRBD1 | 13 | TRBV12-3/TRBV12-4 | TGTGCCAGCAGCCCCGACAGGGCGGCTGAGCAGTTCTTC | CASSPDRAAEQFF
TRBJ1-6 | . | . | 14 | TRBV27 | TGTGCCAGCAGTTTATGGGGGGGGAGTTCACCCCTCCACTTT | CASSLWGGSSPLHF
TRBJ2-5 | . | TRBD2 | 18 | TRBV4-2 | TGTGCCAGCAGCCATCTCGGGACTAGCGGGGGGGGCCAAGAGACCCAGTACTTC | CASSHLGTSGGGQETQYF